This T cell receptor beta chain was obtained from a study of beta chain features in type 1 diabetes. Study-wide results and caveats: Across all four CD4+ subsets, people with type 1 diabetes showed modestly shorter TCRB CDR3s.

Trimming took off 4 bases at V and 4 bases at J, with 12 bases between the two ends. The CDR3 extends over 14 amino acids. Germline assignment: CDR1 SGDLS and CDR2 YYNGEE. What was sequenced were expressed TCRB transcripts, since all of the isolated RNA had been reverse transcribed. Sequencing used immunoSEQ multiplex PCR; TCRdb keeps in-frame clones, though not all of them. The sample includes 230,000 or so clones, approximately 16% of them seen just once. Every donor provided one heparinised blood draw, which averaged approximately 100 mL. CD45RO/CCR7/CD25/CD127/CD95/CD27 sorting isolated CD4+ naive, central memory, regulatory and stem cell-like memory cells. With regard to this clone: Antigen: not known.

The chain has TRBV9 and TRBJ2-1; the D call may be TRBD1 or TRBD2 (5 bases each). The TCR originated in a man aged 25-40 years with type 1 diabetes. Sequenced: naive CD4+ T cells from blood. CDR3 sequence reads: CASSPEGRYNEQFF. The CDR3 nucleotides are TGTGCCAGCAGCCCCGAGGGACGGTACAATGAGCAGTTCTTC.